These 14 T cell receptor beta chains share one sample of origin, sequenced in a study of blood T cells in healthy people across ages. A J-beta primer mix and a sample-barcoded 5' primer were used in a second PCR of about 6 to 12 cycles. Each CDR3 protein is one row after TCRdb ran MiXCR on the 5' RACE reads. The table includes 1.5 million to 2 million distinct CDR3 sequences, about two fifths detected once. The sample comprised blood. These receptors all come from a human donor in good health.

CDR3 in DNA: TGCGCCAGCAGTTCCTGGAGGGCATTGGACCAAGAGACCCAGTACTTC. This codes for CASSSWRALDQETQYF. The V gene is TRBV5-1, the J gene TRBJ2-5, with a weak D call TRBD2 (6 bases). The CDR3 sequence is 16 residues long. V lost 5 bases and J lost 0, with 17 bases in between. Germline V gene sequence: CDR1 SGHRS, CDR2 YFSETQ.

This clonotype was picked up a small number of times. The chain links TRBV4-2 to TRBJ2-7; no definite D call. CDR3 size: 13 residues. From germline, CDR1 is LGHNA and CDR2 YNFKEQ. V dropped 0 bases and J dropped 5 bases, with 8 bases sitting between them. CDR3 DNA sequence: TGTGCCAGCAGCCAAGACTCAGACGACGAGCAGTACTTC. Protein product: CASSQDSDDEQYF.

This clonotype turned up a few times. The gene calls are TRBV18 and TRBJ1-1; D remains unclear. The CDR3 is 14 residues long. Trimming shortened V by 6 bases and J by 5 bases, and 16 bases separated the two germline ends. CDR1 is KGHSH, CDR2 LQKENI, per germline. This CDR3 reads CASSQAETMTEAFF. The CDR3 DNA reads as TGTGCCAGCTCGCAAGCGGAGACGATGACTGAAGCTTTCTTT.

About this clonotype itself: One end of the junction does not line up with germline, which may come from a read error. The J gene is TRBJ2-5, the V gene TRBV9; 12 nucleotides align to TRBD1. The DNA end is more similar to TRBJ2-7, so the J call may be wrong. This CDR3 has 15 residues. Germline loops: CDR1 SGDLS, CDR2 YYNGEE. In DNA, the CDR3 is TGTGTCAGCAGCGCGACCGGGACAGGGGGCGACGAGCAGTACTTC. It codes for CVSSATGTGGDEQYF.

The chain combines TRBV20-1 with TRBJ1-5, with D perhaps TRBD1 (6 bases). CDR3 length equals 15 residues. Trimming left V 3 bases short and J 4 bases short, with 16 bases between. Germline loops: CDR1 DFQATT, CDR2 SNEGSKA (reference sequence). The CDR3 reads CSARTPGAKNQPQHF. In DNA, the CDR3 is TGCAGTGCTAGGACACCGGGGGCGAAAAATCAGCCCCAGCATTTT.

This sequence joins TRBV28 and TRBJ2-7; TRBD1 aligns across 8 bases. J gave up 5 bases and V 8 bases, and 11 bases lay outside the gene matches. This CDR3 spans 14 amino acids. Germline V gene sequence: CDR1 MDHEN, CDR2 SYDVKM. CDR3 bases: TGTGCCAGCGGCTGGACAGGGTGGACCCACGAGCAGTACTTC. Its translation is CASGWTGWTHEQYF.

This clonotype has just a few counts. The chain uses TRBV2 and TRBJ2-3, with TRBD2 matching 9 bases. Losses at the gene ends were 0 bases for V and 2 bases for J; bases not matched to a gene: 6. Per the germline V gene, CDR1 is SNHLY and CDR2 is FYNNEI. The CDR3 runs 17 residues. The DNA of the CDR3 is TGTGCCAGCAGTGAAGCCCCGACTAGCGGTATCACAGATACGCAGTATTTT. This encodes CASSEAPTSGITDTQYF.

The chain couples TRBV15 to TRBJ1-4; D gene unclear. CDR1 and CDR2 (germline): LNHNV, YYDKDF (reference sequence). This CDR3 contains 12 residues. The V gene lost 6 bases and the J gene lost 4 bases, with 6 bases spanning the gap. CDR3 protein: CATRDGNEKLFF. The CDR3 DNA reads as TGTGCCACCAGGGACGGTAATGAAAAACTGTTTTTT. The full variable domain, with the rest looked up from reference TRBV15 and TRBJ1-4, is DAMVIQNPRYQVTQFGKPVTLSCSQTLNHNVMYWYQQKSSQAPKLLFHYYDKDFNNEADTPDNFQSRRPNTSFCFLDIRSPGLGDTAMYLCATRDGNEKLFFGSGTQLSVL.

The chain combines TRBV12-3 or TRBV12-4 with TRBJ2-7, with TRBD2 matching 7 bases. This CDR3 has 15 residues. The J segment lost 7 bases and the V segment lost 6 bases, leaving 15 bases of the junction unmatched. DNA for the CDR3: TGTGCCAGCAGCTGGGAGGGGCACCTTTACAATGAGCAGTACTTC. Translated, it gives CASSWEGHLYNEQYF.

This clonotype has just a few counts. This rearrangement joins TRBV10-3 to TRBJ1-5, with 7 bases lining up with TRBD1. V shed 5 bases, J shed 1 base, and the junction held 5 bases outside the gene matches. This CDR3 has 15 amino acids. Germline lookup yields CDR1 ENHRY and CDR2 SYGVKD. The CDR3 sequence is CAISNQGQSNQPQHF. CDR3 in DNA: TGTGCCATCAGTAACCAGGGACAGAGCAATCAGCCCCAGCATTTT.

The chain joins TRBV10-3 to TRBJ1-6; D gene ambiguous. Trimming removed 4 bases from V and 1 base from J, with 14 bases in between. CDR1 is ENHRY, CDR2 SYGVKD, per germline. This CDR3 region has 17 residues. As DNA, the CDR3 is TGTGCCATCAGTGTGGAAGGGTTCGGTTCCTATAATTCACCCCTCCACTTT. As protein: CAISVEGFGSYNSPLHF.

Notes on this clonotype: One end of the junction does not line up with germline, which may come from a read error. The V and J genes are TRBV29-1 and TRBJ2-1, with TRBD1 matching 10 bases. The CDR3 covers 17 residues. Germline values: CDR1 SQVTM, CDR2 ANQGSEA. This chain's CDR3 is CSVVTGGSLSSYNEQFF. In DNA, the CDR3 is TGCAGCGTTGTGACAGGGGGCTCCTTGAGCTCCTACAACGAGCAGTTCTTC.

This clonotype was counted between two and nine times. The chain uses TRBV20-1 and TRBJ2-3, with 8 positions matching TRBD2. CDR3 length: 14 residues. Germline-derived CDR1 and CDR2 are DFQATT and SNEGSKA (reference sequence). V dropped 5 bases and J dropped 0; count of bases not matched to a gene: 4. In DNA form, the CDR3 reads TGCAGTGCTGGAAGCGGGGGCAGCACAGATACGCAGTATTTT. It translates to CSAGSGGSTDTQYF.

V is TRBV7-9 and J is TRBJ2-3; perhaps TRBD1 as D (5 bases). Germline assignment: CDR1 SEHNR and CDR2 FQNEAQ (reference sequence). The CDR3 runs 14 residues. V shed 1 base and J shed 12 bases, with 17 bases lying between them. The CDR3 sequence: CASSLGGLVETQYF. CDR3 nucleotides: TGTGCCAGCAGCTTAGGGGGCCTAGTTGAGACCCAGTATTTT. The whole variable domain, filled in from reference TRBV7-9 and TRBJ2-3, reads DTGVSQNPRHKITKRGQNVTFRCDPISEHNRLYWYRQTLGQGPEFLTYFQNEAQLEKSRLLSDRFSAERPKGSFSTLEIQRTEQGDSAMYLCASSLGGLVETQYFGPGTRLTVL.